This TCR beta chain was profiled in a study of blood T cells in healthy people across ages. A second PCR, run for about 7 to 11 cycles, used a sample-barcoded 5' primer plus a J-beta primer mix. MiXCR, applied by TCRdb to the 5' RACE reads, yields one record per CDR3 protein. This table holds approximately 900,000 distinct CDR3 sequences, about 48% found once. Findings and limits, study-wide: Bulk PBMC profiling left naive and antigen-experienced comparisons inconclusive. Roughly linear age-related decline in beta diversity appeared, significant by age around 38. As naive T cell percentage varied, TCR beta diversity correlated strongly with it.

Comments on this clonotype: Its antigen is not identified.

The sequence came from a man aged 25 to 45 in good health. Sample: blood.

CDR3: CASTPGQGLVDEAFF. The DNA of the CDR3 is TGCGCCAGCACCCCTGGACAGGGGCTTGTCGATGAAGCTTTCTTT. The chain joins TRBV5-1 to TRBJ1-1; 9 nucleotides agree with TRBD1. Germline V lookup: CDR1 SGHRS, CDR2 YFSETQ. There are 15 residues in the CDR3. Trimming at V came to 6 bases and at J to 7 bases, leaving 13 bases not matched to a gene.